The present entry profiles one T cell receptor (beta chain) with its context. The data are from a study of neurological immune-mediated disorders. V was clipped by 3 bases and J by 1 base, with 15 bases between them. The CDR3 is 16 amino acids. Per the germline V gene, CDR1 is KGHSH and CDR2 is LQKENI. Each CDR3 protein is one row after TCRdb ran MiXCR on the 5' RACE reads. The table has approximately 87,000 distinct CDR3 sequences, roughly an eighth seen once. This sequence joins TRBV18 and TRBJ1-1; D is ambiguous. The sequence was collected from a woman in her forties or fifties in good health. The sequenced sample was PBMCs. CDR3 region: CASSPSIGQQNTEAFF. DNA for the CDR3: TGTGCCAGCTCACCCAGTATTGGGCAGCAGAACACTGAAGCTTTCTTT.